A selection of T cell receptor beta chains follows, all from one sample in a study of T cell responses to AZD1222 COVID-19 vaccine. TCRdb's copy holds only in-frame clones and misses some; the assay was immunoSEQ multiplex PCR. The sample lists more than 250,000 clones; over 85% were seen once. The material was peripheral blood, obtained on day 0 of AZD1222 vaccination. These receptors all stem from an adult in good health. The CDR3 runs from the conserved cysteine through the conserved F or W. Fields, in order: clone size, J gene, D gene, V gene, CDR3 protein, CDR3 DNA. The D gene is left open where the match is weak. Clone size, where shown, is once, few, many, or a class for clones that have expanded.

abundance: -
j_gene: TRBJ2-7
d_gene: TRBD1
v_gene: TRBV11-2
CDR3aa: CASSHRDRVGYEQYF
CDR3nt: TGTGCCAGCAGCCACCGGGACAGGGTCGGATACGAGCAGTACTTC

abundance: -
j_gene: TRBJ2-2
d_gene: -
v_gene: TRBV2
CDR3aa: CASSLGVGSGELFF
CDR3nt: TGTGCCAGCAGTCTCGGGGTAGGGTCCGGGGAGCTGTTTTTT

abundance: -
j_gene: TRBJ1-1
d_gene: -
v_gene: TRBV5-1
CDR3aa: CASSPITGSTEAFF
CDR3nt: TGCGCCAGCAGCCCGATCACAGGAAGCACTGAAGCTTTCTTT

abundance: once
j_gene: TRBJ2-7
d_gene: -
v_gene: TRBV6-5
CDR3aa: CASSYGGQAPIQQYF
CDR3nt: TGTGCCAGCAGTTACGGCGGGCAGGCCCCTATCCAGCAGTACTTC

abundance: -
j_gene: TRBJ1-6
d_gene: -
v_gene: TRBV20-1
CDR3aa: CSASPGGNSPLHF
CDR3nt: TGCAGTGCTAGTCCCGGAGGGAATTCACCCCTCCACTTT

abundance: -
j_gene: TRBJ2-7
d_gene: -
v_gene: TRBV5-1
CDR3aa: CASSLGVGTYEQYF
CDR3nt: TGCGCCAGCAGCTTGGGGGTCGGAACCTACGAGCAGTACTTC

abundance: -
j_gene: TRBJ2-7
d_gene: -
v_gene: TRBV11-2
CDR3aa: CASSVDRRSYEQYF
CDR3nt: TGTGCCAGCAGCGTAGACAGGCGCTCCTACGAGCAGTACTTC

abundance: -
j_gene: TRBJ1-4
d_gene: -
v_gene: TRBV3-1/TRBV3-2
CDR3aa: CASSTRIEKLFF
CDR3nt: TGTGCCAGCAGCACCCGAATTGAAAAACTGTTTTTT

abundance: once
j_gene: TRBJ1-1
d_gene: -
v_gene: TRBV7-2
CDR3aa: CASSLGTATEAFF
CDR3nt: TGTGCCAGCAGCTTAGGGACAGCCACTGAAGCTTTCTTT

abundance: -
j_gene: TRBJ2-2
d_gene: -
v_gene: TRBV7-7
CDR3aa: CASSLTGQGSGELFF
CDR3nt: TGTGCCAGCAGCTTAACAGGGCAGGGAAGCGGGGAGCTGTTTTTT

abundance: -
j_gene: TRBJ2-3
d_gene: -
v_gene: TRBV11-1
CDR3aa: CASSPDITDTQYF
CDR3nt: TGTGCCAGCAGTCCAGATATCACAGATACGCAGTATTTT

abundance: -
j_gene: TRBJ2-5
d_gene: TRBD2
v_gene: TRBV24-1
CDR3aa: CATSDSLAGVGKTQYF
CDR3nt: TGTGCCACCAGTGATTCCCTAGCGGGAGTGGGAAAGACCCAGTACTTC

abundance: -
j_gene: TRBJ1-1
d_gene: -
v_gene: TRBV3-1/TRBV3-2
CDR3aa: CASSQLGAANEAFF
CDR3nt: TGTGCCAGCAGCCAGCTCGGGGCAGCCAATGAAGCTTTCTTT

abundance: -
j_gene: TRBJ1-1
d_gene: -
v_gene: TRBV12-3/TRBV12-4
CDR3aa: CASRPRRDTEAFF
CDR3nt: TGTGCCAGCAGACCTCGTCGGGACACTGAAGCTTTCTTT

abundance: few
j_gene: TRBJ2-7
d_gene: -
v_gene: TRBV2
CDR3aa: CASRISGVEQYF
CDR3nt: TGTGCCAGCAGAATCTCAGGGGTGGAGCAGTACTTC

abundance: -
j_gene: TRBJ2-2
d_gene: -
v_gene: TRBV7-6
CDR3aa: CASSLRPKGDTGELFF
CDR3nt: TGTGCCAGCAGCTTACGCCCGAAGGGGGACACCGGGGAGCTGTTTTTT